What follows are 19 T cell receptor beta chains derived from one specimen sequenced in a study of T cell repertoires in cytomegalovirus infection. TCRdb re-called the reads with MiXCR, one entry per CDR3 protein. The data hold around 450,000 distinct CDR3 sequences, with about 33% observed a single time. Sequenced material: PBMCs. Every receptor here comes from a human donor in good health (CMV status not recorded). Some clones in this sample may be carry-over from other donors' samples.

V is TRBV4-1 and J is TRBJ2-3, with D perhaps TRBD1 or TRBD2 (5 bases each). V was cut by 0 bases and J by 6 bases, with 10 bases left in between. From germline, CDR1 is MGHRA and CDR2 YSYEKL. The length of the CDR3 is 14 residues. CDR3 nucleotides: TGCGCCAGCAGCCAAGAAGGGACGGGTGATACGCAGTATTTT. Translating it yields CASSQEGTGDTQYF.

This clonotype appeared a few times. The genes are TRBV6-6 and TRBJ1-6, with TRBD1 as a possible D gene (5 bases). V lost 0 bases and J lost 8, with 11 bases in between. Germline values: CDR1 MNHNY, CDR2 SVGAGI (reference sequence). The CDR3 totals 15 residues. The CDR3 protein is CASSYSTGTYSPLHF. The DNA of the CDR3 is TGTGCCAGCAGTTACTCGACGGGGACTTATTCACCCCTCCACTTT.

This clonotype was detected only a few times. The rearrangement uses TRBV29-1 and TRBJ2-3, with D possibly TRBD1 on 5 matching bases. The germline V and J ends were trimmed by 4 bases and 1 base, with 15 bases remaining between them. The CDR3 runs to 15 residues. Germline CDR1 and CDR2: SQVTM and ANQGSEA. CDR3 in DNA: TGCAGCGTTGCTTTTCTCTGGGGCCGCACAGATACGCAGTATTTT. Its translation is CSVAFLWGRTDTQYF.

This clonotype was seen only a few times. This chain connects TRBV6-6 to TRBJ1-2; 8 bases agree with TRBD1. Germline CDR1 and CDR2: MNHNY and SVGAGI (reference sequence). V shed 2 bases, J shed 7 bases, and the junction held 6 bases outside the gene matches. The CDR3 length is 14 residues. CDR3 sequence: CASSYGQGIGGYTF. The CDR3, as DNA: TGTGCCAGCAGTTACGGACAGGGAATCGGTGGCTACACCTTC.

This clonotype was seen more than once but under ten times. DNA of the CDR3: TGTGCCAGCAGCGCCCGGGACTCCGTGACCCAGTACTTC. This encodes CASSARDSVTQYF. The chain is built from TRBV11-3 and TRBJ2-5, with a weak D call TRBD2 (6 bases). Between the trimmed V and J ends, which lost 5 bases and 7 bases, there was a span of 14 bases. Germline loops: CDR1 SGHNT, CDR2 YENEEA. The CDR3 length is 13 residues.

This clonotype was recorded many times. The V gene is TRBV6-5, the J gene TRBJ1-3; 7 bases line up with TRBD1. Germline values: CDR1 MNHEY, CDR2 SVGAGI. The CDR3 consists of 16 residues. Losses at the gene ends were 0 bases for V and 3 bases for J; bases not matched to a gene: 5. CDR3: CASSYSARGDGNTIYF. Here the CDR3 DNA reads TGTGCCAGCAGTTACTCGGCCAGGGGGGATGGAAACACCATATATTTT.

This clonotype was recorded many times. This chain uses TRBV7-2 with TRBJ2-3, with 8 bases matching TRBD1. J gave up 3 bases and V 5 bases, and 16 bases lay outside the gene matches. Germline CDR1 SGHTA, CDR2 FQGNSA. The CDR3 sequence is 18 residues long. CDR3 amino acids: CASSRRGQALLQTDTQYF. CDR3 bases: TGTGCCAGCAGCCGAAGGGGACAGGCCCTTCTGCAGACAGATACGCAGTATTTT.

The J gene is TRBJ2-7, the V gene TRBV12-3 or TRBV12-4; the match to TRBD1 covers 7 bases. V was pared by 8 bases and J by 7 bases, with 14 bases of the junction left unmatched. This CDR3 is 14 amino acids long. CDR3 amino acids: CASGLVQGQGEQYF. Written as DNA, the CDR3 is TGTGCCAGCGGCCTCGTACAGGGGCAAGGGGAGCAGTACTTC.

Ten or more counts support this clonotype. The rearrangement links TRBV7-8 to TRBJ2-5; the D gene is possibly TRBD1 (6 bases). The V end lost 5 bases, the J end lost 7 bases, and 11 bases lay between the germline ends. CDR1 is SGHVS and CDR2 is FQNEAQ in the germline V gene. This CDR3 contains 12 residues. The CDR3 region is CASSHIGGTQYF. Here the CDR3 DNA reads TGTGCCAGCAGCCATATAGGGGGGACCCAGTACTTC. Full variable domain (rest looked up from reference TRBV7-8 and TRBJ2-5): GAGVSQSPRYKVAKRGQDVALRCDPISGHVSLFWYQQALGQGPEFLTYFQNEAQLDKSGLPSDRFFAERPEGSVSTLKIQRTQQEDSAVYLCASSHIGGTQYFGPGTRLLVL.

In this sample, this clonotype turned up a few times. The rearrangement uses TRBV6-1 and TRBJ2-5; D may be TRBD1 (5 bases). V was trimmed by 5 bases and J by 1 base, leaving 17 bases between them. The CDR3 covers 16 residues. Per the germline V gene, CDR1 is MNHNS and CDR2 is SASEGT. CDR3 residues: CASSRIQGTIQETQYF. For the CDR3, the DNA is TGTGCCAGCAGTAGAATCCAGGGAACGATCCAAGAGACCCAGTACTTC.

This clonotype came up many times. This chain connects TRBV7-2 to TRBJ2-2; perhaps TRBD1 as D (6 bases). Germline CDR1 SGHTA, CDR2 FQGNSA. Trimming took 5 bases from V and 7 from J, leaving 17 bases between them. This CDR3 is built from 15 residues. This CDR3 is CASSHPMGAGGELFF. The CDR3 DNA is TGTGCCAGCAGCCACCCTATGGGGGCTGGCGGGGAGCTGTTTTTT.

This clonotype showed up many times. J is TRBJ2-1 and V is TRBV7-2; no reliable D call. V was clipped by 1 base and J by 11 bases, with 12 bases between them. Germline V gives CDR1 SGHTA, CDR2 FQGNSA. CDR3 length: 13 residues. CDR3 sequence (DNA): TGTGCCAGCAGCTTAGTCGGTCAACCGAAGCAGTTCTTC. Its protein product is CASSLVGQPKQFF.

This clonotype was detected only a few times. The chain employs TRBV7-3 and TRBJ2-1; 10 bases are shared with TRBD2. The V and J ends lost 3 bases and 2 bases, in that order; junction bases with no gene match: 1. This CDR3 comprises 15 residues. Germline V gene data show CDR1 as SGHTA and CDR2 as FQGTGA. CDR3 residues: CASSLGLATYNEQFF. The CDR3 coding sequence is TGTGCCAGCAGCTTGGGACTAGCGACCTACAATGAGCAGTTCTTC.

The table lists this clonotype with many counts. The chain recombines TRBV4-1 with TRBJ2-2; possibly TRBD1 or TRBD2 for D (5 bases each). CDR3 length equals 18 residues. V was trimmed by 5 bases and J by 5 bases, leaving 24 bases between them. Germline V CDR1 and CDR2: MGHRA, YSYEKL. The CDR3 loop is CASSAIEGVGVRTGELFF. The CDR3 DNA follows: TGCGCCAGCAGCGCAATAGAGGGTGTAGGGGTGCGGACCGGGGAGCTGTTTTTT.

The chain couples TRBV6-1 to TRBJ1-2; D may be TRBD1 (5 bases). Trimming stripped 6 bases from V and 3 bases from J, with 11 bases between. The CDR3 sequence is 13 residues long. Per germline, CDR1 MNHNS and CDR2 SASEGT. As DNA, the CDR3 is TGTGCCAGCAGCATCGGAGGGGACTATGGCTACACCTTC. Translation: CASSIGGDYGYTF.

The rearrangement joins TRBV5-1 to TRBJ2-7, with D uncertain. This CDR3 region has 12 residues. With 0 bases removed from V and 5 bases from J, the gap between germline ends came to 6 bases. Germline CDR1 reads SGHRS; CDR2 reads YFSETQ. The CDR3 reads CASSLDGHEQYF. In DNA form, the CDR3 reads TGCGCCAGCAGCTTGGATGGGCACGAGCAGTACTTC.

This clonotype was detected ten times or more. In DNA, the CDR3 is TGTGCCAGCAGCTTAGACCATCAGCCCCAGCATTTT. Translated: CASSLDHQPQHF. The chain couples TRBV7-2 to TRBJ1-5, with D unresolved. CDR1 SGHTA and CDR2 FQGNSA come from the germline V gene. V shed 1 base and J shed 5 bases, with 3 bases lying between them. This CDR3 contains 12 residues. The whole variable domain, remainder taken from reference TRBV7-2 and TRBJ1-5, is GAGVSQSPSNKVTEKGKDVELRCDPISGHTALYWYRQSLGQGLEFLIYFQGNSAPDKSGLPSDRFSAERTGGSVSTLTIQRTQQEDSAVYLCASSLDHQPQHFGDGTRLSIL.

A few counts support this clonotype. J is TRBJ1-1 and V is TRBV20-1, with TRBD1 as a possible D gene (5 bases). The CDR3 runs 13 residues. V dropped 3 bases and J dropped 10 bases, with 18 bases sitting between them. The V gene's germline CDR1 is DFQATT and CDR2 SNEGSKA (reference sequence). In DNA, the CDR3 is TGCAGTGCTAGTTTACCTGCCGGGACTTCAGCTTTCTTT. This codes for CSASLPAGTSAFF.

There are many counts of this clonotype. The chain employs TRBV4-1 and TRBJ2-1, with D hard to call. This CDR3 contains 17 residues. V was pared by 0 bases and J by 8 bases, with 20 bases between. Germline-derived CDR1 and CDR2 are MGHRA and YSYEKL. CDR3 amino acids: CASSQEIPGRVADEQFF. CDR3 nucleotides: TGCGCCAGCAGCCAAGAAATTCCAGGAAGGGTAGCTGATGAGCAGTTCTTC.